Listed below are T cell receptor beta chains from one sample, sequenced in a study of CD8 T cells in Susac syndrome. TCRdb re-analysed the immunoSEQ multiplex PCR reads in MiXCR, keeping a single row per CDR3 protein. The repertoire holds about 94,000 distinct CDR3 sequences, with roughly 94% as singletons. Material for sequencing was CD4+ T cells from PBMCs. The receptor set was obtained from a human donor with Susac syndrome. Both conserved end residues are part of each CDR3. D genes are given only for firm matches. Size values are once, few and many counts, or a class for expanded clones, and some rows have none.

d_call	v_call	j_call	clone_size	cdr3_nt	cdr3_aa
.	TRBV3-1	TRBJ2-3	.	TGTGCCAGCAGCCAGTCCGGCACAGATACGCAGTATTTT	CASSQSGTDTQYF
TRBD1	TRBV19	TRBJ1-4	.	TGTGCCAGCCGGCGAATCAGGGGGCAAGGCGAAAAACTGTTTTTT	CASRRIRGQGEKLFF
.	TRBV5-1	TRBJ1-2	few	TGCGCCAGCAGCTTGTCGGGACAATCGAACTATGGCTACACCTTC	CASSLSGQSNYGYTF
TRBD1	TRBV20-1	TRBJ2-7	.	TGCAGTGCTAGAGACCCCGGGACAGCCTTCGAGCAGTACTTC	CSARDPGTAFEQYF
.	TRBV5-4	TRBJ2-7	.	TGTGCCAGCAGCTTCAGGGGGGTTGACGAGCAGTACTTC	CASSFRGVDEQYF
TRBD1	TRBV6-6	TRBJ2-7	.	TGTGCCAGCAGGCGGACAGGGGGCGCCGGGCAGTACTTC	CASRRTGGAGQYF
.	TRBV6-2/TRBV6-3	TRBJ2-6	.	TGTGCCGCCGGCAGAGCTGGGGCCAACGTCCTGACTTTC	CAAGRAGANVLTF
.	TRBV20-1	TRBJ1-4	.	TGCAGTGCTAGAACTCAGGGAGCAACTAATGAAAAACTGTTTTTT	CSARTQGATNEKLFF
.	TRBV6-6	TRBJ1-5	.	TGTGCCAGCAGTTACATTGGTAGTCAGGGCAATCAGCCCCAGCATTTT	CASSYIGSQGNQPQHF
.	TRBV7-2	TRBJ2-3	.	TGTGCCAGCCTCCCGCGATGGGGTGGAGATACGCAGTATTTT	CASLPRWGGDTQYF
.	TRBV6-5	TRBJ1-5	.	TGTGCCAGCGGACGGGTAAATCAGCCCCAGCATTTT	CASGRVNQPQHF
.	TRBV9	TRBJ2-7	.	TGTGCCAGCAGCGGCCCCGGGGCGGAGCAGTACTTC	CASSGPGAEQYF
.	TRBV7-2	TRBJ1-6	.	TGTGCCAGCAGTTTAGACTTGTATTCACCCCTCCACTTT	CASSLDLYSPLHF
TRBD2	TRBV20-1	TRBJ2-3	.	TGCGGTAGCGGGGCCACAGATACGCAGTATTTT	CGSGATDTQYF
.	TRBV27	TRBJ2-5	.	TGTGCCAGCAGTTTATATTGGGGTGGCCAAGAGACCCAGTACTTC	CASSLYWGGQETQYF
.	TRBV7-9	TRBJ2-5	.	TGTGCCAGCAGCCCCGGTGAAGAGGCAGGGCGGAAGACCCAGTACTTC	CASSPGEEAGRKTQYF
.	TRBV7-6	TRBJ2-3	.	TGTGCCAGCAGCCCCGGGCCTGGTATAGATACGCAGTATTTT	CASSPGPGIDTQYF
TRBD1	TRBV4-1	TRBJ1-2	.	TGCGCCAGCAGCCAGACCGGGACAGGGAGACAAAACTATGGCTACACCTTC	CASSQTGTGRQNYGYTF
TRBD1	TRBV7-8	TRBJ1-6	once	TGTGCCAGCAGCAAAGGACAGGCCCTCCACTTT	CASSKGQALHF
.	TRBV9	TRBJ2-5	.	TGTGCCAGCAGCGTAGTTGCAGACCAGGACGGGACCCAGTACTTC	CASSVVADQDGTQYF
.	TRBV2	TRBJ2-3	few	TGTGCCAGCAGTGTGGGGGGAGATACGCAGTATTTT	CASSVGGDTQYF
TRBD1	TRBV7-2	TRBJ2-4	.	TGTGCCAGCAGCTCCGGGACAGTAGCCAAAAACATTCAGTACTTC	CASSSGTVAKNIQYF
TRBD1	TRBV7-8	TRBJ1-5	.	TGTGCCAGCAGCCCCGGGGGCAGGGGGGCTCAGCCCCAGCATTTT	CASSPGGRGAQPQHF
TRBD1	TRBV7-2	TRBJ2-7	once	TGTGCCAGCAGCTTAAGGGGGCAAGGACTCACCTACGAGCAGTACTTC	CASSLRGQGLTYEQYF
TRBD2	TRBV5-1	TRBJ2-2	.	TGCGCCAGCAGCTTTATCAGCGGGGACACCGGGGAGCTGTTTTTT	CASSFISGDTGELFF
.	TRBV9	TRBJ1-5	.	TGTGCCAGCAGCGTCCATAGCAATCAGCCCCAGCATTTT	CASSVHSNQPQHF
.	TRBV20-1	TRBJ1-5	.	TGCAGTGCTCTTAAACAGGGATATAGCAATCAGCCCCAGCATTTT	CSALKQGYSNQPQHF
TRBD1	TRBV5-6	TRBJ1-6	few	TGTGCCAGCAGCTCCGGGACAGGGGTTTCACCCCTCCACTTT	CASSSGTGVSPLHF
.	TRBV12-3/TRBV12-4	TRBJ2-1	.	TGTGCCAGCAGTACCGGGGTCAGCTCCTACAATGAGCAGTTCTTC	CASSTGVSSYNEQFF
TRBD2	TRBV4-1	TRBJ2-7	.	TGCGCCAGCAGCCTCCGTGGGGGGGTTACGTACGAGCAGTACTTC	CASSLRGGVTYEQYF
.	TRBV20-1	TRBJ2-5	.	TGCAGTGCTAGCAGACGTGAAGAGACCCAGTACTTC	CSASRREETQYF
.	TRBV25-1	TRBJ2-7	few	TGTGCCAGCAGTGCAAACTACGAGCAGTACTTC	CASSANYEQYF
TRBD1	TRBV11-2	TRBJ2-2	few	TGTGCCAGCAGCTTAGGTGGGACAGGGCCCGGGGAGCTGTTTTTT	CASSLGGTGPGELFF
.	TRBV5-1	TRBJ2-7	.	TGCGCCAGCAGCTTGGAAAGCGAGCAGTACTTC	CASSLESEQYF
.	TRBV15	TRBJ1-5	.	TGTGCCACCAGCAGAGATGTGGGCAATCAGCCCCAGCATTTT	CATSRDVGNQPQHF
.	TRBV30	TRBJ2-1	.	TGTGCCTGGACCCCTGGGGCAGGAGACTACAATGAGCAGTTCTTC	CAWTPGAGDYNEQFF
.	TRBV30	TRBJ2-1	.	TGTGCCTGGAACCAGGGGGGGTCCTACAATGAGCAGTTCTTC	CAWNQGGSYNEQFF
TRBD1	TRBV5-6	TRBJ2-3	.	TGTGCCAGCAGCTGGGGGCCGGGACAGGGCACAGATACGCAGTATTTT	CASSWGPGQGTDTQYF
TRBD1	TRBV10-3	TRBJ2-7	once	TGTGCCATCAGGGCGGGACAGGGAGGCTACGAGCAGTACTTC	CAIRAGQGGYEQYF